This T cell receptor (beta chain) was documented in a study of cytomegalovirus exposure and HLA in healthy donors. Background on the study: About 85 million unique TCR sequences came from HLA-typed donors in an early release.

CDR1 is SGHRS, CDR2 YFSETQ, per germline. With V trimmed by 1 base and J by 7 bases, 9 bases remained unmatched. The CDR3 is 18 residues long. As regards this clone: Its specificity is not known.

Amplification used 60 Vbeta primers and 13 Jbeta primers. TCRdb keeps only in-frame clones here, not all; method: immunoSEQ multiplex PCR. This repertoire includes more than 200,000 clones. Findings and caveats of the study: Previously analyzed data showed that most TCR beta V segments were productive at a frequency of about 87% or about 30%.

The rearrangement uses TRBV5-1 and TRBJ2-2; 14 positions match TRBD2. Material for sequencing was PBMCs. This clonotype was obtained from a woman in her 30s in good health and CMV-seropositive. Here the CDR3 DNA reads TGCGCCAGCAGCTTGCTACAGACTAGCGGGAGGGCCGACGGGGAGCTGTTTTTT. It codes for CASSLLQTSGRADGELFF.